These 24 T cell receptor beta chains were sequenced from one sample in a study of T cell responses to AZD1222 COVID-19 vaccine. Method: immunoSEQ multiplex PCR; TCRdb's copy keeps in-frame clones and lacks some. Here the sample spans about 86,000 clones, around nine tenths being singletons. Sample: peripheral blood, taken on day 0 of AZD1222 vaccination. These TCRs come from an adult in good health.

This CDR3 is CASSEAGIFTNQPQHF. As DNA, the CDR3 is TGTGCCAGCAGTGAAGCTGGGATTTTCACGAATCAGCCCCAGCATTTT. The V gene is TRBV2, the J gene TRBJ1-5; D call uncertain. The germline V gene encodes CDR1 SNHLY and CDR2 FYNNEI. Trimming stripped 0 bases from V and 4 bases from J, with 13 bases between. The CDR3 runs 16 residues.

This chain joins TRBV18 and TRBJ1-1; TRBD1 agrees at 7 bases. Germline CDR1 is KGHSH and CDR2 is LQKENI. CDR3 length: 16 amino acids. J lost 1 base, V lost 8 bases, and 13 bases had no gene match. The CDR3, as DNA: TGTGCCAGCACTGTCTACAGGGGCGCCCCGAACACTGAAGCTTTCTTT. Residues: CASTVYRGAPNTEAFF. Full variable domain (rest looked up from reference TRBV18 and TRBJ1-1): NAGVMQNPRHLVRRRGQEARLRCSPMKGHSHVYWYRQLPEEGLKFMVYLQKENIIDESGMPKERFSAEFPKEGPSILRIQQVVRGDSAAYFCASTVYRGAPNTEAFFGQGTRLTVV.

In its sample, this clone was seen once. The rearrangement joins TRBV9 to TRBJ1-4; TRBD1 matches 11 bases. Losses at the gene ends were 4 bases for V and 4 bases for J; bases not matched to a gene: 12. Per the germline V gene, CDR1 is SGDLS and CDR2 is YYNGEE. The CDR3 extends over 18 amino acids. The CDR3 DNA follows: TGTGCCAGCAGCCCGCGACCCGGACAGGGGGCGATTAATGAAAAACTGTTTTTT. It codes for CASSPRPGQGAINEKLFF.

The V call is TRBV6-6, the J call TRBJ1-5, with a tentative D call TRBD1 (5 bases). Germline-derived CDR1 and CDR2 are MNHNY and SVGAGI (reference sequence). Trimming left V 5 bases short and J 1 base short, with 12 bases between. The CDR3 length is 15 residues. This chain's CDR3 is CASSLDDRSNQPQHF. The CDR3 DNA reads TGTGCCAGCAGTCTGGACGACAGAAGCAATCAGCCCCAGCATTTT.

V is TRBV2 and J is TRBJ1-3, with a possible D match to TRBD1 (6 bases). Germline CDR1 is SNHLY and CDR2 is FYNNEI. The CDR3 spans 14 residues. V lost 5 bases and J lost 0, with 8 bases in between. CDR3 residues: CASSWDNSGNTIYF. Here the CDR3 DNA reads TGTGCCAGCAGTTGGGACAACTCTGGAAACACCATATATTTT.

This sequence joins TRBV28 and TRBJ1-4; D remains ambiguous. The V and J ends lost 6 bases and 4 bases respectively, with 15 bases between them. Germline V gene data show CDR1 as MDHEN and CDR2 as SYDVKM. The CDR3 sequence is 15 residues long. CDR3 sequence (DNA): TGTGCCAGCAGGGTCCGGGAGCTTATTAATGAAAAACTGTTTTTT. This encodes CASRVRELINEKLFF.

The chain employs TRBV19 and TRBJ2-2; D might be TRBD2 (5 bases). V was clipped by 6 bases and J by 0 bases, with 11 bases between them. CDR3 length equals 15 residues. CDR1 and CDR2 from the germline V gene are LNHDA and SQIVND (reference sequence). CDR3 in amino acids: CASREANANTGELFF. CDR3 DNA: TGTGCCAGTAGGGAGGCTAACGCGAACACCGGGGAGCTGTTTTTT.

The chain couples TRBV27 to TRBJ1-6; 7 bases agree with TRBD1. Germline values: CDR1 MNHEY, CDR2 SMNVEV (reference sequence). The V and J ends lost 6 bases and 8 bases, in that order; junction bases with no gene match: 7. The CDR3 covers 14 residues. CDR3: CASRPQGEDSPLHF. The CDR3 DNA reads TGTGCCAGCAGACCCCAGGGGGAGGATTCACCCCTCCACTTT.

This sequence joins TRBV12-3 or TRBV12-4 and TRBJ1-5; D is unclear. This CDR3 spans 12 amino acids. V was pared by 3 bases and J by 0 bases, with 0 bases between. As DNA, the CDR3 is TGTGCCAGCAGTTTTAGCAATCAGCCCCAGCATTTT. Encoded protein: CASSFSNQPQHF.

The rearrangement uses TRBV4-2 and TRBJ2-7; 10 bases line up with TRBD2. The germline V gene encodes CDR1 LGHNA and CDR2 YNFKEQ. The CDR3 is 15 residues long. The V segment lost 4 bases and the J segment 6 bases; nucleotides outside the gene matches: 9. In DNA, the CDR3 is TGTGCCAGCAGCCCCGGGACTAGCGTTTTGGGCGAGCAGTACTTC. Encoded protein: CASSPGTSVLGEQYF.

This clone was seen once. The V gene is TRBV6-1, the J gene TRBJ1-5, with D tentatively TRBD1 (6 bases). The CDR3 sequence is 19 residues long. The V and J ends lost 6 bases and 0 bases respectively, with 24 bases between them. Germline CDR1 is MNHNS and CDR2 is SASEGT. The CDR3 DNA reads TGTGCCAGCAGGGAAACAGGGAGGCGAGGGTTCGGTAGCAATCAGCCCCAGCATTTT. Amino acid sequence: CASRETGRRGFGSNQPQHF.

The rearrangement links TRBV10-3 to TRBJ1-2, with TRBD1 as a possible D gene (5 bases). Trimming pared 8 bases from V and 2 bases from J, leaving 12 bases between. Germline V gives CDR1 ENHRY, CDR2 SYGVKD. This CDR3 has 13 amino acids. The DNA of the CDR3 is TGTGCCATCTCTTTCCAGGGAAACTATGGCTACACCTTC. Residues: CAISFQGNYGYTF.

The chain couples TRBV6-1 to TRBJ1-4; D not resolved. V lost 3 bases and J lost 0, with 8 bases in between. Germline V gene sequence: CDR1 MNHNS, CDR2 SASEGT. The CDR3 is made up of 15 amino acids. The CDR3 reads CASSENYPTNEKLFF. CDR3 nucleotide sequence: TGTGCCAGCAGTGAGAACTACCCAACTAATGAAAAACTGTTTTTT.

V and J are TRBV28 and TRBJ2-5; perhaps D is TRBD1 or TRBD2 (7 bases each). Germline CDR1 MDHEN, CDR2 SYDVKM. The CDR3 spans 14 residues. Trimming took 4 bases from V and 5 from J, leaving 14 bases between them. CDR3 region: CASSSQGEGETQYF. The CDR3, as DNA: TGTGCCAGCAGTTCTCAGGGGGAGGGTGAGACCCAGTACTTC.

This clone was seen just once. The gene calls are TRBV11-1 and TRBJ2-2; D might be TRBD1 (6 bases). The V and J ends lost 6 bases and 5 bases respectively, with 10 bases between them. Germline V gene data show CDR1 as SGHAT and CDR2 as FQDESV (reference sequence). The CDR3 length is 13 residues. CDR3: CASRYRVTGELFF. Here the CDR3 DNA reads TGTGCCAGCAGGTACAGGGTGACCGGGGAGCTGTTTTTT.

The V call is TRBV28, the J call TRBJ1-6; D is unclear. V was trimmed by 6 bases and J by 11 bases, leaving 17 bases between them. The CDR3 runs to 14 residues. The V gene's germline CDR1 is MDHEN and CDR2 SYDVKM. CDR3 DNA: TGTGCCAGCAGATCCGACCCCACCAGGACACCCCTCCACTTT. It yields the protein CASRSDPTRTPLHF.

The chain couples TRBV9 to TRBJ2-1; D gene unclear. Germline lookup yields CDR1 SGDLS and CDR2 YYNGEE. The CDR3 spans 15 residues. The V end lost 0 bases, the J end lost 2 bases, and 9 bases lay between the germline ends. This CDR3 reads CASSVEAKTYNEQFF. CDR3 in DNA: TGTGCCAGCAGCGTAGAGGCCAAGACCTACAATGAGCAGTTCTTC.

This clone was picked up one time. This chain joins TRBV6-5 and TRBJ1-2; 7 bases map to TRBD1. With 5 bases clipped from V and 4 bases from J, the junction kept 7 bases outside the gene matches. The CDR3 consists of 14 residues. CDR1 is MNHEY and CDR2 is SVGAGI in the germline V gene. CDR3 sequence (DNA): TGTGCCAGCAGTCCGGACAGGTCTTTCTATGGCTACACCTTC. This sequence encodes CASSPDRSFYGYTF.

The chain has TRBV19 and TRBJ1-5; D gene unclear. The CDR3 runs to 15 residues. Per the germline V gene, CDR1 is LNHDA and CDR2 is SQIVND (reference sequence). With 4 bases removed from V and 6 bases from J, the gap between germline ends came to 16 bases. CDR3 amino acids: CASSTQRVGGQPQHF. In DNA, the CDR3 is TGTGCCAGTAGTACACAGCGGGTGGGAGGTCAGCCCCAGCATTTT.

This sequence joins TRBV30 and TRBJ2-2, with D possibly being TRBD2 (6 bases). V lost 1 base to trimming and J lost 1 base, with 7 bases between them. Germline V gene sequence: CDR1 GTSNPN, CDR2 SVGIG (reference sequence). The CDR3 runs to 14 residues. CDR3 in DNA: TGTGCCTGGAGTGGGGGACTGAACACCGGGGAGCTGTTTTTT. It encodes CAWSGGLNTGELFF.

The chain employs TRBV5-1 and TRBJ1-1, with D possibly TRBD1 on 5 matching bases. The ends were cut back, 0 bases at V and 0 bases at J, with 9 bases in the middle. CDR1 SGHRS and CDR2 YFSETQ come from the germline V gene. CDR3 length: 15 residues. Here the CDR3 DNA reads TGCGCCAGCAGCTTGGGACAGACCATGAACACTGAAGCTTTCTTT. Its translation is CASSLGQTMNTEAFF.

V is TRBV3-1 (or the pseudogene TRBV3-2) and J is TRBJ1-4; 7 bases agree with TRBD1. The germline gives CDR1 LGHDT, CDR2 YNNKEL (reference sequence). Trimming at V came to 2 bases and at J to 10 bases, leaving 13 bases not matched to a gene. This CDR3 is 16 amino acids long. CDR3 nucleotide sequence: TGTGCCAGCAGCCAATTCGCTGGCAGGGGGGGAGCAAAACTGTTTTTT. This encodes CASSQFAGRGGAKLFF.

The rearrangement uses TRBV5-1 and TRBJ2-5; D tentatively fits TRBD1 or TRBD2 (6 bases each). Germline assignment: CDR1 SGHRS and CDR2 YFSETQ. V lost 3 bases and J lost 5, with 17 bases in between. This CDR3 contains 15 residues. This CDR3 is CASSSGQPGGETQYF. For the CDR3, the DNA is TGCGCCAGCAGCTCCGGACAGCCTGGGGGGGAGACCCAGTACTTC.

This clone occurred a few times. The chain carries TRBV7-2 and TRBJ1-2, with D perhaps matching TRBD1 (5 bases). V was clipped by 5 bases and J by 4 bases, with 8 bases between them. This CDR3 contains 12 residues. Germline CDR1 and CDR2: SGHTA and FQGNSA. The CDR3 sequence: CASSPGAYGYTF. As DNA, the CDR3 is TGTGCCAGCAGCCCCGGGGCCTATGGCTACACCTTC.